Listed here is a single T cell receptor (beta chain). Its matching antigen is unknown. Preparation of the TCR library used RNA extracted from PBMCs. Those enrolled as patients came out of an endocrinology department in Xi'an, China. This entry is derived from a study of regulatory T cells in long-lasting Graves disease. Whole-study findings and limits: The study found lower TCR diversity in persistent Graves' patients than in newly diagnosed ones.

A single record per CDR3 protein comes from TCRdb applying MiXCR to the reads. The sample includes 950 to 1,500 distinct CDR3 sequences, approximately 50% of them seen just once. The V end was cut by 3 bases, the J end by 0 bases, with 6 bases between. The CDR3 length is 13 residues. Looked up from germline, CDR1 is SEHNR and CDR2 is FQNEAQ (reference sequence). This sequence originates from a female donor with Graves disease. The chain links TRBV7-9 to TRBJ2-7, with D perhaps matching TRBD2 (5 bases). Specimen: peripheral blood mononuclear cells (PBMCs), collected with antithyroid drug treatment, in newly diagnosed or persistent Graves disease (not recorded which). The DNA for the CDR3 is TGTGCCAGCAGCTTCGGGGACTCCTACGAGCAGTACTTC. Amino acids: CASSFGDSYEQYF.